This is a list of T cell receptor beta chains from one sample in a study of tumor-infiltrating lymphocytes in primary liver carcinoma. From the multiplex PCR reads, TCRdb called clonotypes with MiXCR, one entry per CDR3 protein. The table lists 100,000 to 150,000 distinct CDR3 sequences, 50% to 80% of them singletons. The source material was liver tumor tissue from sampling region 3. These receptors all come from an older woman with primary liver carcinoma and hepatitis B virus infection. Both conserved end residues are part of each CDR3. The order of the fields is CDR3 protein, CDR3 DNA, V gene, clone size, J gene, D gene. D genes are given only for firm matches. A row's size may be missing; if present it is once, few, many or a size class.

CDR3: CASRVKTETFF
DNA: TGTGCCAGCAGAGTAAAAACTGAAACTTTCTTT
V: TRBV28
size: NA
J: TRBJ1-1
D: NA

CDR3: CASTTSAPNYEQYF
DNA: TGTGCCAGCACCACTAGCGCTCCAAACTACGAGCAGTACTTC
V: TRBV12-3/TRBV12-4
size: many
J: TRBJ2-7
D: TRBD2

CDR3: CASRVSHLGIIQYF
DNA: TGTGCCAGCAGAGTATCCCACTTGGGGATCATTCAGTACTTC
V: TRBV11-2
size: NA
J: TRBJ2-4
D: NA

CDR3: CATSTGKETQYF
DNA: TGTGCCACCAGCACAGGGAAAGAGACCCAGTACTTC
V: TRBV15
size: NA
J: TRBJ2-5
D: NA

CDR3: CASSEATRGTDTQYF
DNA: TGTGCCAGCAGTGAAGCGACTAGGGGCACAGATACGCAGTATTTT
V: TRBV6-1
size: NA
J: TRBJ2-3
D: NA

CDR3: CTSSFRDDTRYF
DNA: TGTACCAGCAGCTTCCGGGACGATACGCGGTATTTT
V: TRBV11-3
size: NA
J: TRBJ2-3
D: NA

CDR3: CVCSSSGDRHKNYGYTF
DNA: TGTGTCTGCAGCTCCTCCGGGGACAGACATAAAAACTATGGCTACACCTTC
V: TRBV11-2
size: NA
J: TRBJ1-2
D: TRBD1

CDR3: CASSAVAEGELFF
DNA: TGTGCCAGCAGTGCGGTGGCCGAGGGGGAGCTGTTTTTT
V: TRBV2
size: NA
J: TRBJ2-2
D: NA

CDR3: CASSSLDREDTGELLF
DNA: TGTGCCAGCAGCTCCTTGGACAGGGAAGACACCGGGGAGCTGTTATTT
V: TRBV7-9
size: once
J: TRBJ2-2
D: TRBD1

CDR3: CASSGRLVGNEQYF
DNA: TGTGCCAGCAGCGGAAGACTAGTCGGTAACGAGCAGTACTTC
V: TRBV13
size: many
J: TRBJ2-7
D: NA

CDR3: CVSSLGLAGPGELFF
DNA: TGTGTCAGCAGCTTAGGGCTAGCGGGACCCGGGGAGCTGTTCTTT
V: TRBV11-2
size: once
J: TRBJ2-2
D: TRBD2

CDR3: CASSYSRGEFDTQYF
DNA: TGTGCCAGCAGCTACAGCCGGGGAGAATTCGATACGCAGTATTTT
V: TRBV7-8
size: NA
J: TRBJ2-3
D: NA

CDR3: CASSCQQKNTEAFF
DNA: TGCGCCAGCAGTTGCCAACAGAAGAACACTGAAGCTTTCTTT
V: TRBV6-2/TRBV6-3
size: NA
J: TRBJ1-1
D: NA

CDR3: CVSSYSAGVARGGYTF
DNA: TGTGTCAGCAGTTACTCTGCAGGGGTGGCGAGGGGTGGCTACACCTTC
V: TRBV6-5
size: NA
J: TRBJ1-2
D: NA

CDR3: CASSLSRAKNIQYF
DNA: TGTGCCAGCAGCCTAAGTAGGGCCAAAAACATTCAGTACTTC
V: TRBV7-9
size: many
J: TRBJ2-4
D: NA

CDR3: CASSRVQETQYF
DNA: TGCGCCAGCAGTCGGGTACAAGAGACCCAGTACTTC
V: TRBV5-1
size: many
J: TRBJ2-5
D: NA

CDR3: CASSTRPDRGAYSGNIIYF
DNA: TGTGCCAGCAGCACACGCCCGGACAGGGGAGCATACTCTGGAAACATCATATATTTT
V: TRBV11-2
size: NA
J: TRBJ1-3
D: TRBD1

CDR3: CARSLEEGSIGEQFF
DNA: TGTGCCAGGAGCCTAGAGGAAGGAAGTATCGGTGAGCAGTTCTTC
V: TRBV11-2
size: once
J: TRBJ2-1
D: NA

CDR3: CASRIGDANTGELFF
DNA: TGTGCCAGCAGAATAGGGGACGCGAACACCGGGGAGCTGTTTTTT
V: TRBV11-2
size: NA
J: TRBJ2-2
D: NA

CDR3: CASSIGGMNAEAFF
DNA: TGTGCCAGCAGTATAGGGGGGATGAACGCTGAAGCTTTCTTT
V: TRBV6-1
size: NA
J: TRBJ1-1
D: NA

CDR3: CASSAGLGGLAGRFNEQFF
DNA: TGTGCCAGCAGCGCCGGACTGGGGGGGCTAGCGGGAAGATTCAATGAGCAGTTCTTC
V: TRBV11-3
size: NA
J: TRBJ2-1
D: TRBD2

CDR3: CASSPGQGMNTEAFF
DNA: TGTGCCAGCAGTCCAGGACAGGGCATGAACACTGAAGCTTTCTTT
V: TRBV12-3/TRBV12-4
size: many
J: TRBJ1-1
D: TRBD1

CDR3: CTSSLGTSDYNEQFF
DNA: TGTACCAGCAGCCTAGGGACTAGCGATTACAATGAGCAGTTCTTC
V: TRBV11-2
size: once
J: TRBJ2-1
D: TRBD2

CDR3: CASSLGTPGMNTEAFF
DNA: TGTGCCAGCAGTTTGGGGACGCCAGGTATGAACACTGAAGCTTTCTTT
V: TRBV28
size: NA
J: TRBJ1-1
D: NA

CDR3: CASSDERNTNIGELFF
DNA: TGTGCCAGCAGCGACGAGCGCAACACGAACATCGGGGAGCTGTTTTTT
V: TRBV11-2
size: NA
J: TRBJ2-2
D: NA

CDR3: CASSPPGQGRSGANVLTF
DNA: TGTGCCAGCAGTCCCCCGGGACAGGGTCGCTCTGGGGCCAACGTCCTGACTTTC
V: TRBV28
size: few
J: TRBJ2-6
D: TRBD1

CDR3: CASSQSGQGNTEAFF
DNA: TGCGCCAGCAGCCAATCGGGACAGGGGAACACTGAAGCTTTCTTT
V: TRBV4-1
size: many
J: TRBJ1-1
D: TRBD1

CDR3: CASSSYGGRGYSGANVLTF
DNA: TGTGCCAGCAGCTCCTACGGTGGCAGGGGTTACTCTGGGGCCAACGTCCTGACTTTC
V: TRBV5-6
size: few
J: TRBJ2-6
D: NA

CDR3: CASSQEQGARDRPQHF
DNA: TGTGCCAGCAGCCAAGAACAGGGGGCGAGGGATAGGCCCCAGCATTTT
V: TRBV4-2
size: many
J: TRBJ1-5
D: TRBD1

CDR3: CASSIEGSDSGQSF
DNA: TGTGCCAGTAGTATAGAGGGATCTGACTCTGGGCAGTCCTTC
V: TRBV19
size: once
J: TRBJ2-1
D: NA

CDR3: CASSYGLLYSRYEQYF
DNA: TGTGCCAGCAGTTACGGGCTACTCTACTCCCGCTACGAGCAGTACTTC
V: TRBV6-2/TRBV6-3
size: many
J: TRBJ2-7
D: NA

CDR3: CPSSSEGGIYQYF
DNA: TGTCCCAGCAGCTCAGAGGGTGGCATTTACCAGTATTTT
V: TRBV11-2
size: NA
J: TRBJ2-3
D: NA

CDR3: CAHTGEWGYGYTF
DNA: TGTGCCCATACAGGGGAGTGGGGCTATGGCTACACCTTC
V: TRBV30
size: NA
J: TRBJ1-2
D: TRBD1

CDR3: CASSDRGRTRDTQYF
DNA: TGTGCCAGCAGTGATCGCGGGAGGACCCGGGATACACAGTATTTT
V: TRBV6-1
size: NA
J: TRBJ2-3
D: TRBD2

CDR3: CASSVTTGQYGYTF
DNA: TGTGCCAGCAGCGTGACTACGGGACAGTATGGCTACACCTTC
V: TRBV5-5
size: many
J: TRBJ1-2
D: TRBD1

CDR3: CASSRTSGFADTQHF
DNA: TGTGCCAGCAGTCGTACTTCGGGGTTCGCAGATACGCAGCATTTT
V: TRBV11-1
size: NA
J: TRBJ1-5
D: NA

CDR3: CANSLISRTSGRYTQYF
DNA: TGTGCCAACAGCTTAATCTCCCGGACTAGCGGGAGATATACGCAGTATTTT
V: TRBV7-8
size: once
J: TRBJ2-3
D: TRBD2

CDR3: CASSLGRGRISYNEQFF
DNA: TGTGCCAGCAGCTTGGGAAGGGGTCGTATATCCTACAATGAGCAGTTCTTC
V: TRBV11-3
size: many
J: TRBJ2-1
D: NA

CDR3: CASSLESGGRALTYSELFF
DNA: TGTGCCAGCAGCTTAGAATCGGGCGGGAGGGCCTTGACCTACAGTGAGCTGTTCTTC
V: TRBV11-2
size: NA
J: TRBJ2-1
D: TRBD2

CDR3: CSVEAPETSGRTAGEQYF
DNA: TGCAGCGTTGAGGCCCCCGAGACTAGCGGGAGGACTGCAGGCGAGCAGTACTTC
V: TRBV29-1
size: NA
J: TRBJ2-7
D: TRBD2

CDR3: CASSGTLLGTSYNEQFF
DNA: TGTGCCAGCAGTGGGACCCTTCTTGGGACCTCCTACAATGAGCAGTTCTTC
V: TRBV6-1
size: many
J: TRBJ2-1
D: NA

CDR3: CASSIDSHGYTF
DNA: TGTGCCAGCAGCATCGACAGCCACGGCTACACCTTC
V: TRBV5-5
size: NA
J: TRBJ1-2
D: NA

CDR3: CASRRLQGVLSNVQFF
DNA: TGTGCCAGTAGACGACTACAGGGAGTATTGTCCAATGTGCAGTTCTTC
V: TRBV12-3/TRBV12-4
size: NA
J: TRBJ2-1
D: NA

CDR3: CTSRLAGNTIYF
DNA: TGTACCAGCAGGTTAGCGGGAAACACCATATATTTT
V: TRBV11-2
size: NA
J: TRBJ1-3
D: NA

CDR3: CVSGDDGSTETFF
DNA: TGTGTCAGCGGTGACGACGGGAGCACTGAAACTTTCTTT
V: TRBV6-1
size: NA
J: TRBJ1-1
D: NA

CDR3: CASSDGGWGTEAFF
DNA: TGTGCCAGCAGTGATGGGGGCTGGGGCACTGAAGCTTTCTTT
V: TRBV25-1
size: NA
J: TRBJ1-1
D: NA

CDR3: CASSPSEAKNIQYF
DNA: TGTGCCAGCAGCCCATCGGAGGCCAAAAACATTCAGTATTTC
V: TRBV14
size: NA
J: TRBJ2-4
D: NA

CDR3: CASTRGLHTDMQYF
DNA: TGTGCCAGCACCCGAGGTCTGCACACAGATATGCAGTATTTT
V: TRBV11-1
size: NA
J: TRBJ2-3
D: NA

CDR3: CTSSLLARNTGELFF
DNA: TGTACCAGCAGCTTACTAGCGAGGAACACCGGGGAGCTGTTTTTT
V: TRBV28
size: NA
J: TRBJ2-2
D: TRBD2

CDR3: CASSLEDGAIDEQFF
DNA: TGCGCCAGCAGCTTGGAGGACGGAGCGATAGATGAGCAGTTCTTC
V: TRBV5-1
size: many
J: TRBJ2-1
D: NA

CDR3: CASNPPWRGGDTEAFF
DNA: TGTGCCAGTAACCCACCCTGGAGGGGTGGGGACACTGAAGCTTTCTTT
V: TRBV6-5
size: NA
J: TRBJ1-1
D: NA

CDR3: CASSGMTIGRSHERFF
DNA: TGTGCCAGCAGCGGCATGACTATCGGGAGGTCCCATGAGCGGTTCTTC
V: TRBV5-6
size: NA
J: TRBJ2-1
D: TRBD2

CDR3: CASSKIACYEQYF
DNA: TGTGCCAGCAGCAAAATAGCGTGCTACGAGCAGTACTTC
V: TRBV5-4
size: NA
J: TRBJ2-7
D: NA